A single sample gave rise to the 30 T cell receptor beta chains below, sequenced in a study of T cell repertoires in cytomegalovirus infection. TCRdb passed the reads through MiXCR, listing each CDR3 protein once. The data contain 560,000 or so distinct CDR3 sequences, more than 15% of them seen just once; the ten biggest clones take up 20% to 30%. Sample: CD8+ T cells from PBMCs. The receptors stem from a human donor in good health (CMV status not recorded). Some clones in this sample may be carry-over from other donors' samples.

This clonotype was found many times. This chain links TRBV2 with TRBJ2-5; 9 nucleotides agree with TRBD2. The CDR3 is 16 amino acids. Germline-derived CDR1 and CDR2 are SNHLY and FYNNEI. With 2 bases clipped from V and 4 bases from J, the junction kept 8 bases outside the gene matches. This CDR3 is CASSEWGGGAGETQYF. In DNA, the CDR3 is TGTGCCAGCAGTGAATGGGGCGGGGGGGCCGGAGAGACCCAGTACTTC.

Concerning this clonotype: This may be a read error, as it is one base from a much larger clone. The V gene is TRBV7-6, the J gene TRBJ2-7; D perhaps matches TRBD2 (5 bases). Germline lookup yields CDR1 SGHVS and CDR2 FNYEAQ. CDR3 size: 15 residues. With 3 bases removed from V and 5 bases from J, the gap between germline ends came to 17 bases. Written as DNA, the CDR3 is TGTGCCAGCAGCTTGCACCGGGGTCGAGTCAACGAGCAGTACTTC. Its protein is CASSLHRGRVNEQYF.

This clonotype was detected ten times or more. For the CDR3, the DNA is TGTGCCAGCAGCTTGGAGACAGGGGATGATGGCTACACCTTC. It translates to CASSLETGDDGYTF. The V call is TRBV7-9, the J call TRBJ1-2; 8 bases agree with TRBD1. V was pared by 3 bases and J by 6 bases, with 6 bases of the junction left unmatched. This CDR3 has 14 residues. Germline V gene data show CDR1 as SEHNR and CDR2 as FQNEAQ (reference sequence).

In this sample, this clonotype turned up many times. The chain has TRBV19 and TRBJ1-2, with 8 positions matching TRBD1. V was pared by 5 bases and J by 5 bases, with 10 bases of the junction left unmatched. Looked up from germline, CDR1 is LNHDA and CDR2 is SQIVND (reference sequence). The length of the CDR3 is 15 residues. The CDR3 region is CASSAKIRGRYGYTF. As DNA, the CDR3 is TGTGCCAGTAGTGCGAAGATCAGGGGGCGTTATGGCTACACCTTC.

The CDR3 region has the DNA TGTGCCATCAGTGAGACAGGGAGGGGAGAGACCCAGTACTTC. Translation gives CAISETGRGETQYF. V usage is TRBV10-3 and J usage is TRBJ2-5, with a weak D call TRBD2 (7 bases). Trimming left V 2 bases short and J 4 bases short, with 11 bases between. Germline values: CDR1 ENHRY, CDR2 SYGVKD. The CDR3 loop spans 14 amino acids.

This clonotype was seen more than once but under ten times. The V gene is TRBV19, the J gene TRBJ1-4; no reliable D call. Germline CDR1 LNHDA, CDR2 SQIVND (reference sequence). The ends were cut back, 2 bases at V and 0 bases at J, with 4 bases in the middle. The CDR3 totals 14 residues. This CDR3 reads CASSIIATNEKLFF. As DNA, the CDR3 is TGTGCCAGTAGTATAATTGCAACTAATGAAAAACTGTTTTTT.

The table lists this clonotype with many counts. CDR3 region: CASSNRGGYSGNTIYF. The CDR3 DNA follows: TGTGCCAGCAGCAACCGGGGGGGCTACTCTGGAAACACCATATATTTT. The chain combines TRBV7-6 with TRBJ1-3, with a tentative D call TRBD1 (6 bases). This CDR3 spans 16 amino acids. With 5 bases removed from V and 0 bases from J, the gap between germline ends came to 14 bases. Germline CDR1 and CDR2: SGHVS and FNYEAQ.

This clonotype was observed at least ten times. At one boundary the junction diverges from the germline segment, which might be a read error. The genes are TRBV7-9 and TRBJ1-3; unclear D gene. Germline V gene data show CDR1 as SEHNR and CDR2 as FQNEAQ (reference sequence). The CDR3 runs 11 residues. CDR3 protein: CASSLENTMYF. DNA of the CDR3: TGTGCCAGCAGCTTAGAAAACACCATGTATTTT.

Concerning this clonotype: Its ends do not fully match the called genes, so a read error is possible. V is TRBV7-8 and J is TRBJ2-5; TRBD1 agrees at 9 bases. Per germline, CDR1 SGHVS and CDR2 FQNEAQ. The CDR3 runs 15 residues. CDR3 sequence (DNA): TGTTCCAGAAGCTTAGCACAGGGGGCTTGGGAGACCCAGTACTTC. This codes for CSRSLAQGAWETQYF.

V and J are TRBV19 and TRBJ1-1; 9 bases match TRBD1. The ends lost 1 base at V and 0 bases at J; junction bases unmatched: 12. The V gene's germline CDR1 is LNHDA and CDR2 SQIVND (reference sequence). This CDR3 has 19 residues. CDR3 DNA sequence: TGTGCCAGTAGTATAGGTGGGAGCGGACAGGGGAAGGTGAACACTGAAGCTTTCTTT. This sequence encodes CASSIGGSGQGKVNTEAFF. Full variable domain (remainder filled in from reference TRBV19 and TRBJ1-1): DGGITQSPKYLFRKEGQNVTLSCEQNLNHDAMYWYRQDPGQGLRLIYYSQIVNDFQKGDIAEGYSVSREKKESFPLTVTSAQKNPTAFYLCASSIGGSGQGKVNTEAFFGQGTRLTVV.

This clonotype was counted only a few times. Given a much more abundant clone one base away, this may be a read error. The chain joins TRBV7-6 to TRBJ2-7, with 9 nucleotides matching TRBD1. Germline values: CDR1 SGHVS, CDR2 FNYEAQ. The CDR3 extends over 15 amino acids. The CDR3 DNA sequence: TGTGCCAGCAGCCCGGGACAGGGATCGATCTACGTGCAGTACTTC. This codes for CASSPGQGSIYVQYF.

This clonotype was recorded at least ten times. This chain uses TRBV7-9 with TRBJ2-1, with 8 bases identical to TRBD1. Germline V lookup: CDR1 SEHNR, CDR2 FQNEAQ (reference sequence). The CDR3 sequence is 17 residues long. The V and J ends lost 5 bases and 8 bases, in that order; junction bases with no gene match: 17. The CDR3 is CASSMPGTGRFGHEQFF. In DNA, the CDR3 is TGTGCCAGCAGCATGCCCGGGACAGGTAGATTTGGGCATGAGCAGTTCTTC.

This rearrangement joins TRBV5-1 to TRBJ2-5; TRBD1 might be the D (6 bases). V dropped 4 bases and J dropped 5 bases, with 15 bases sitting between them. Germline-derived CDR1 and CDR2 are SGHRS and YFSETQ. The CDR3 contains 14 residues. CDR3 in DNA: TGCGCCAGCAGCAAATCGACAGGAATCGAGACCCAGTACTTC. The encoded protein is CASSKSTGIETQYF.

This clonotype was seen at least ten times. CDR3 nucleotides: TGTGCCAGCAGTGTACTGATGACGGATAGCAATCAGCCCCAGCATTTT. This gives the protein CASSVLMTDSNQPQHF. The chain couples TRBV6-1 to TRBJ1-5; no definite D call. Germline V CDR1 and CDR2: MNHNS, SASEGT. This CDR3 region has 16 residues. Trimming pared 4 bases from V and 0 bases from J, leaving 13 bases between.

This clonotype was detected only a few times. The gene calls are TRBV5-1 and TRBJ2-3; 11 bases are shared with TRBD2. Germline CDR1 is SGHRS and CDR2 is YFSETQ. CDR3 length: 16 amino acids. The V gene end was trimmed by 4 bases and the J gene end by 2 bases; junction bases not matched to a gene: 6. CDR3 sequence: CASSPRTSGYTDTQYF. The CDR3 DNA sequence: TGCGCCAGCAGCCCGCGGACTAGCGGGTACACAGATACGCAGTATTTT.

V and J are TRBV27 and TRBJ2-7; maybe TRBD2 (5 bases). The CDR3 length is 14 residues. V lost 3 bases, J lost 3 bases, and 12 bases lay in between. Germline values: CDR1 MNHEY, CDR2 SMNVEV (reference sequence). CDR3: CASSFSFGDYEQYF. CDR3 sequence (DNA): TGTGCCAGCAGTTTCTCGTTCGGGGACTACGAGCAGTACTTC.

This clonotype was seen repeatedly, ten times or more. The gene calls are TRBV19 and TRBJ2-3, with TRBD2 identical over 8 bases. This CDR3 region has 13 residues. Germline CDR1 and CDR2: LNHDA and SQIVND (reference sequence). J was trimmed by 5 bases and V by 9 bases; bases with no gene match: 7. DNA of the CDR3: TGTGCCAGCTTGGGGACTAGATTAGATACGCAGTATTTT. Its protein product is CASLGTRLDTQYF.

This clonotype was seen a handful of times. The gene calls are TRBV12-3 or TRBV12-4 and TRBJ2-1; D possibly corresponds to TRBD1 (5 bases). The CDR3 runs 15 residues. V was trimmed by 5 bases and J by 10 bases, leaving 21 bases between them. This CDR3 is CASSPFSTLRQEQFF. The CDR3 nucleotides are TGTGCCAGCAGTCCCTTCTCCACGCTTAGACAGGAGCAGTTCTTC.

The chain uses TRBV14 and TRBJ2-3; maybe TRBD1 (6 bases). The V end was cut by 0 bases, the J end by 3 bases, with 16 bases between. Looked up from germline, CDR1 is SGHDN and CDR2 is FVKESK. This CDR3 contains 17 residues. The CDR3 nucleotides read TGTGCCAGCAGCCAAGAGATCAGGGGCTGGGGGACAGATACGCAGTATTTT. This encodes CASSQEIRGWGTDTQYF.

Ten or more counts support this clonotype. This chain links TRBV7-8 with TRBJ1-1; maybe TRBD1 (5 bases). This CDR3 spans 13 amino acids. Germline assignment: CDR1 SGHVS and CDR2 FQNEAQ. The V end lost 5 bases, the J end lost 3 bases, and 10 bases lay between the germline ends. The CDR3 reads CASSRRGDTEAFF. The CDR3 nucleotides read TGTGCCAGCAGCCGTCGGGGGGACACTGAAGCTTTCTTT.

The table lists this clonotype with a few counts. J is TRBJ2-1 and V is TRBV5-1, with 7 positions matching TRBD1. The CDR3 has 17 amino acids. The trim removed 0 bases at V and 7 bases at J, leaving 13 bases unmatched. Germline CDR1 reads SGHRS; CDR2 reads YFSETQ. CDR3 sequence (DNA): TGCGCCAGCAGCTTGGCCGGTCGGACAGGAGAGAGGAATGAGCAGTTCTTC. Amino acids: CASSLAGRTGERNEQFF.

The chain couples TRBV27 to TRBJ2-3; 7 bases map to TRBD2. Germline V gene sequence: CDR1 MNHEY, CDR2 SMNVEV (reference sequence). This CDR3 spans 20 amino acids. V shed 2 bases, J shed 3 bases, and the junction held 20 bases outside the gene matches. Here the CDR3 reads CASSLIQTPLSGGGTDTQYF. The CDR3 nucleotides read TGTGCCAGCAGTTTAATACAAACACCCCTCTCGGGGGGAGGGACAGATACGCAGTATTTT.

The chain has TRBV13 and TRBJ1-1, with D possibly TRBD1 on 5 matching bases. Deletions cut 5 bases from V and 0 bases from J, with 16 bases between. Germline-derived CDR1 and CDR2 are PRHDT and FYEKMQ (reference sequence). The CDR3 runs 16 residues. CDR3 bases: TGTGCCAGCAGCCCGGATGTGGGACGGTTGAACACTGAAGCTTTCTTT. Residues: CASSPDVGRLNTEAFF. The full variable domain, with the rest looked up from reference TRBV13 and TRBJ1-1, is AAGVIQSPRHLIKEKRETATLKCYPIPRHDTVYWYQQGPGQDPQFLISFYEKMQSDKGSIPDRFSAQQFSDYHSELNMSSLELGDSALYFCASSPDVGRLNTEAFFGQGTRLTVV.

This clonotype has only a few counts. J is TRBJ1-2 and V is TRBV5-5; tentative D call: TRBD1 (6 bases). The V end lost 3 bases, the J end lost 2 bases, and 26 bases lay between the germline ends. CDR3 length equals 19 residues. Germline V gene sequence: CDR1 SGHKS, CDR2 YYEKEE (reference sequence). For the CDR3, the DNA is TGTGCCAGCAGCTCACGGATTGGGACATCAAAATACCCGAACTATGGCTACACCTTC. This codes for CASSSRIGTSKYPNYGYTF.

This clonotype was found many times. V and J are TRBV14 and TRBJ1-3; D remains unclear. V was cut by 3 bases and J by 2 bases, with 11 bases left in between. The length of the CDR3 is 15 residues. Germline V gene sequence: CDR1 SGHDN, CDR2 FVKESK. The CDR3: CASSQLPLAGNTIYF. CDR3 DNA sequence: TGTGCCAGCAGCCAGCTGCCCTTGGCTGGAAACACCATATATTTT.

This clonotype showed up just a few times. The V call is TRBV20-1, the J call TRBJ1-2; no reliable D call. Germline-derived CDR1 and CDR2 are DFQATT and SNEGSKA (reference sequence). Trimming removed 2 bases from V and 3 bases from J, with 7 bases in between. The CDR3 is made up of 12 amino acids. The CDR3 DNA reads TGCAGTGCTAGACGCCGAGACTATGGCTACACCTTC. As protein: CSARRRDYGYTF.

This sequence joins TRBV27 and TRBJ1-5, with no clear D. The V and J ends lost 0 bases and 4 bases respectively, with 10 bases between them. The CDR3 consists of 15 residues. Germline V gene lookup returns CDR1 MNHEY and CDR2 SMNVEV (reference sequence). The chain's CDR3 is CASSLSKGGNQPQHF. The DNA of the CDR3 is TGTGCCAGCAGTTTATCTAAGGGAGGGAATCAGCCCCAGCATTTT.

The chain uses TRBV5-4 and TRBJ2-7; D gene unclear. The germline V gene has CDR1 SGHNT and CDR2 YYREEE (reference sequence). CDR3 length: 15 residues. V was cut by 0 bases and J by 0 bases, with 10 bases left in between. CDR3 amino acids: CASSLDSTFSYEQYF. The CDR3 DNA is TGTGCCAGCAGCTTGGACAGCACGTTCTCCTACGAGCAGTACTTC.

The CDR3: CASSRLEGYTEAFF. CDR3 in DNA: TGTGCCAGCAGCCGTCTAGAGGGGTACACTGAAGCTTTCTTT. This chain links TRBV4-2 with TRBJ1-1, with D perhaps TRBD1 (5 bases). The length of the CDR3 is 14 residues. Germline V CDR1 and CDR2: LGHNA, YNFKEQ. The germline V and J ends were trimmed by 4 bases and 3 bases, with 12 bases remaining between them.

The sample holds many counts of this clonotype. The chain recombines TRBV7-2 with TRBJ2-7; D may be TRBD2 (6 bases). This CDR3 is 13 amino acids long. From germline, CDR1 is SGHTA and CDR2 FQGNSA. The V and J ends lost 8 bases and 4 bases respectively, with 15 bases between them. CDR3 amino acids: CASAETRSYEQYF. The CDR3 DNA sequence: TGTGCCAGCGCGGAGACTAGGAGTTACGAGCAGTACTTC.